This record concerns one T cell receptor (beta chain) sequence. Antigen: not known. These data are taken from a study of CXCR3-negative and CXCR3-positive naive CD8 T cells. It was by 5' RACE with UMI labels that the TRB cDNA libraries were prepared. TCRdb reprocessed the 5' RACE reads; each CDR3 protein has one entry and no DNA is given. The sample totals about 89,000 distinct CDR3 sequences. The CDR3 extends over 16 amino acids. The germline V gene encodes CDR1 LNHDA and CDR2 SQIVND (reference sequence). Points from the study as a whole: Against CXCR3-negative naive cells, CXCR3-positive naive cells showed more hydrophobic TRB CDR3s.

The receptor comes from a human donor in good health. Some clones in this sample may be carry-over from other donors' samples. The rearrangement links TRBV19 to TRBJ2-1. Material: naive CXCR3+ CD8+ T cells from blood. The sample's subset: CD45RO-CCR7+CD27+CD95- naive CD8+ T cells expressing CXCR3 (TNR3+). The CDR3 loop is CASTTFGRSSYNEQFF.